This T cell receptor (beta chain) was sequenced in a study of blood T cell repertoires in COVID-19. Across the study: Whether acute or convalescent, the COVID-19 samples came from the United States, Italy and Spain. PBMCs, B-cell-depleted T cells, or T cells were the source of the cDNA or gDNA that made up the material.

Methods used by the authors: Amplification of reference gene primers was used by the study to estimate nucleated cell counts. Some clones are missing from TCRdb's copy, which holds only in-frame ones; the method was immunoSEQ multiplex PCR. V, J and clone size are those of that table, while D and trimming were read from the DNA. The repertoire holds roughly 130,000 clones, with roughly 85% as singletons. This clone was observed a handful of times. V shed 7 bases and J shed 1 base, with 14 bases lying between them. Germline V lookup: CDR1 MNHEY, CDR2 SMNVEV (reference sequence). The CDR3 contains 14 residues.

This receptor was taken from a man between 60 and 70 years old with acute or convalescent COVID-19. This chain links TRBV27 with TRBJ2-7; possible D gene TRBD2, 6 bases. Sequenced: peripheral blood. CDR3 region: CASTRLSGSYEQYF. CDR3 in DNA: TGTGCCAGCACCCGTCTTAGCGGTTCCTACGAGCAGTACTTC.